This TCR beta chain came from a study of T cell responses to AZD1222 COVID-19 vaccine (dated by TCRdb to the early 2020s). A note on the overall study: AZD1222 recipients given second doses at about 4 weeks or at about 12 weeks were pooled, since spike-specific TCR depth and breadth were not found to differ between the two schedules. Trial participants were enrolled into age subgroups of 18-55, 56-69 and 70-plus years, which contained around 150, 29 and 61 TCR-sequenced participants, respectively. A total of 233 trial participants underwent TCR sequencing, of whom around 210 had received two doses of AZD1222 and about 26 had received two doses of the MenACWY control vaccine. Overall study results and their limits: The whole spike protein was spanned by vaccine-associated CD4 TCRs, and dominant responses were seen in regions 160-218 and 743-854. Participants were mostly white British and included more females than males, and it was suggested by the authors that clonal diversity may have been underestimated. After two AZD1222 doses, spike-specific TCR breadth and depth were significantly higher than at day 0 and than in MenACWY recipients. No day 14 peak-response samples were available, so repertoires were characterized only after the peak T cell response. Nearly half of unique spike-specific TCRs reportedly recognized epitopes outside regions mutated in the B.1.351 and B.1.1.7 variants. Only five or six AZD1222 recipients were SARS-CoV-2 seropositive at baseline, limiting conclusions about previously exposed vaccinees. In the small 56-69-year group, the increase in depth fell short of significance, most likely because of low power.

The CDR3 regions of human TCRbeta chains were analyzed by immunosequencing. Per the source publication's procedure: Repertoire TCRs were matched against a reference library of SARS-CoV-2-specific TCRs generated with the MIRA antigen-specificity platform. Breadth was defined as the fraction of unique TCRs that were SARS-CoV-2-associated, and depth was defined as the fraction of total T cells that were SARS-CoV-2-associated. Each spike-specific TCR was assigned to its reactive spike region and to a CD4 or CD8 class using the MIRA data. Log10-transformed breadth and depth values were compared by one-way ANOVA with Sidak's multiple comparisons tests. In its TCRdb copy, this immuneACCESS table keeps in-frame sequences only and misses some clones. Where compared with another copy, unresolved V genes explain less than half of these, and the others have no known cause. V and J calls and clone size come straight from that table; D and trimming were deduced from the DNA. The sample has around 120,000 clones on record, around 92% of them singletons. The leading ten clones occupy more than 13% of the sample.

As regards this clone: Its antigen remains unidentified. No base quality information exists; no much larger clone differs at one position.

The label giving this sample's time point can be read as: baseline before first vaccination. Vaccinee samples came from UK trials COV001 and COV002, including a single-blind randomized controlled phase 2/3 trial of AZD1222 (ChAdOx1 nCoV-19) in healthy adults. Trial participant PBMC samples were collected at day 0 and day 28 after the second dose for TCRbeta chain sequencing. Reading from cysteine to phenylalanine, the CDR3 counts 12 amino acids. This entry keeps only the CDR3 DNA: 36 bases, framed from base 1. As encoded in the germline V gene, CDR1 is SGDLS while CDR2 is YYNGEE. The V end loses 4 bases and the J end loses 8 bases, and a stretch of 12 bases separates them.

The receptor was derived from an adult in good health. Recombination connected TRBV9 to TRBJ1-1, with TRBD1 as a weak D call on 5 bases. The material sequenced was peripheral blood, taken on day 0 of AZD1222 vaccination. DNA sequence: TGTGCCAGCAGCTCCCGGGGGGAAGAAGCTTTCTTT. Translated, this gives CASSSRGEEAFF.